These T cell receptor beta chains were read from a single sample in a study of blood T cell repertoires in COVID-19. Using immunoSEQ multiplex PCR, the repertoire was profiled, and TCRdb retains in-frame clones only, with some absent. The sample consists of about 260,000 clones, 75% to 90% of them appearing once. Sample: peripheral blood. The receptors derive from a woman between 35 and 50 years old who had recovered from COVID-19. CDR3s include the opening cysteine and the closing phenylalanine or tryptophan. D genes are given only for firm matches. Rows may omit the clone size; those that give it use once, few, many or a size class.

d_call	clone_size	v_call	j_call	cdr3_aa	cdr3_nt
TRBD2	once	TRBV10-3	TRBJ2-5	CAIRPAGGPETQYF	TGTGCCATCAGACCAGCGGGGGGGCCGGAGACCCAGTACTTC
-	-	TRBV3-1/TRBV3-2	TRBJ1-2	CASSQRALANYGYTF	TGTGCCAGCAGCCAGAGGGCCTTAGCTAACTATGGCTACACCTTC
TRBD1	-	TRBV5-1	TRBJ1-1	CASSLGDRVTEAFF	TGCGCCAGCAGCTTGGGGGACAGGGTCACTGAAGCTTTCTTT
-	-	TRBV5-1	TRBJ1-1	CASSLDRVGAEAFF	TGCGCCAGCAGCTTGGACAGGGTAGGCGCTGAAGCTTTCTTT
-	-	TRBV7-9	TRBJ1-2	CASSPGGGSYGYTF	TGTGCCAGCAGCCCTGGGGGGGGCTCCTATGGCTACACCTTC
-	-	TRBV20-1	TRBJ2-2	CSASGQKANTGELFF	TGCAGTGCTAGTGGGCAGAAAGCGAACACCGGGGAGCTGTTTTTT
-	-	TRBV28	TRBJ1-2	CASSLSGYGYTF	TGTGCCAGCAGTTTATCAGGTTATGGCTACACCTTC
TRBD2	-	TRBV5-6	TRBJ2-1	CASSSASGGRTEQFF	TGTGCCAGCAGCTCGGCGAGCGGGGGGCGAACGGAGCAGTTCTTC
TRBD2	once	TRBV5-6	TRBJ2-4	CASSFFGDSGITIQYF	TGTGCCAGCAGCTTCTTCGGGGATAGCGGGATCACCATTCAGTACTTC
-	-	TRBV11-1	TRBJ1-1	CASSLGGSLNTEAFF	TGTGCCAGCAGCTTAGGGGGCAGCCTGAACACTGAAGCTTTCTTT
TRBD1	-	TRBV11-3	TRBJ2-1	CASSRDRGLGEQFF	TGTGCCAGCAGCCGGGACAGGGGGCTCGGTGAGCAGTTCTTC
TRBD1	-	TRBV3-1/TRBV3-2	TRBJ1-5	CASSQTGADQPQHF	TGTGCCAGCAGCCAAACAGGGGCCGACCAGCCCCAGCATTTT
-	-	TRBV6-5	TRBJ2-7	CASRGTKSYEQYF	TGTGCCAGCCGAGGGACAAAATCCTACGAGCAGTACTTC
-	-	TRBV18	TRBJ1-5	CASSPGGGRNQPQHF	TGTGCCAGCTCACCTGGCGGGGGGCGCAATCAGCCCCAGCATTTT
TRBD2	-	TRBV9	TRBJ2-1	CASSPYSGLAGSNEQFF	TGTGCCAGCAGCCCCTATAGCGGACTAGCGGGGAGTAATGAGCAGTTCTTC
-	-	TRBV4-3	TRBJ2-3	CASSPPGGNPDTQYF	TGCGCCAGCAGCCCACCCGGAGGGAATCCAGATACGCAGTATTTT
TRBD1	-	TRBV19	TRBJ1-1	CATSTGKNTEAFF	TGTGCCACCTCGACAGGGAAGAACACTGAAGCTTTCTTT
-	once	TRBV2	TRBJ1-4	CASTQGVRNEKLFF	TGTGCCAGCACCCAAGGGGTCCGAAATGAAAAACTGTTTTTT
-	-	TRBV10-3	TRBJ1-1	CAINGGQGSAGAFF	TGTGCCATCAACGGGGGGCAGGGTTCCGCCGGAGCTTTCTTT
TRBD1	-	TRBV18	TRBJ1-3	CASSPREQGSSGNTIYF	TGTGCCAGCTCACCGAGGGAACAGGGGAGCTCTGGAAACACCATATATTTT
-	-	TRBV2	TRBJ2-7	CASSGDIAHEQYF	TGTGCCAGCAGTGGGGACATAGCCCACGAGCAGTACTTC
TRBD1	-	TRBV18	TRBJ2-1	CASSPTGGSYNEQFF	TGTGCCAGCTCACCGACAGGGGGCTCTTACAATGAGCAGTTCTTC
TRBD1	-	TRBV28	TRBJ2-3	CASSPGQGSPDTQYF	TGTGCCAGCAGTCCGGGACAGGGGAGCCCAGATACGCAGTATTTT
-	-	TRBV3-1/TRBV3-2	TRBJ1-6	CASSQDGAGRNSPLHF	TGTGCCAGCAGCCAAGATGGGGCAGGGCGCAATTCACCCCTCCACTTT
-	few	TRBV30	TRBJ1-1	CAWKAKALDLF	TGTGCCTGGAAAGCGAAAGCGCTCGATCTCTTT
-	-	TRBV27	TRBJ2-2	CASSLWGGRGSTGELFF	TGTGCCAGCAGTCTATGGGGGGGGCGCGGGTCCACCGGGGAGCTGTTTTTT
-	-	TRBV7-9	TRBJ2-5	CASSLGHQETQYF	TGTGCCAGCAGCTTAGGGCACCAAGAGACCCAGTACTTC
-	once	TRBV7-9	TRBJ1-6	CASSPSGVSYNSPLHF	TGTGCCAGCAGCCCCAGCGGGGTGTCCTATAATTCACCCCTCCACTTT
-	-	TRBV19	TRBJ2-1	CASTRSGQANNEQFF	TGTGCCAGTACCAGAAGCGGGCAGGCGAACAATGAGCAGTTCTTC
TRBD1	-	TRBV19	TRBJ1-2	CASKRDRGNTNYGYTF	TGTGCCAGTAAACGGGACAGGGGAAATACTAACTATGGCTACACCTTC
TRBD2	-	TRBV7-2	TRBJ2-3	CASSAGLAGATDTQYF	TGTGCCAGCAGCGCCGGACTAGCGGGGGCCACAGATACGCAGTATTTT
-	-	TRBV28	TRBJ1-5	CASSLQRGSNQPQHF	TGTGCCAGCAGTTTACAACGAGGAAGCAATCAGCCCCAGCATTTT
-	-	TRBV19	TRBJ1-3	CASSFHSDTIYF	TGTGCCAGTAGTTTCCATTCAGACACCATATATTTT
TRBD2	-	TRBV7-2	TRBJ2-5	CASSLVWVAGPQETQYF	TGTGCCAGCAGCTTAGTCTGGGTAGCGGGGCCTCAAGAGACCCAGTACTTC
-	-	TRBV6-5	TRBJ1-1	CATLREPKSEAFF	TGTGCCACCCTCCGGGAACCGAAGTCTGAAGCTTTCTTT
-	-	TRBV9	TRBJ1-1	CASSPLGGTNTEAFF	TGTGCCAGCAGCCCTCTAGGCGGGACCAACACTGAAGCTTTCTTT
TRBD2	-	TRBV6-5	TRBJ2-5	CASSYFGTSTETQYF	TGTGCCAGCAGTTACTTCGGGACTAGTACGGAGACCCAGTACTTC